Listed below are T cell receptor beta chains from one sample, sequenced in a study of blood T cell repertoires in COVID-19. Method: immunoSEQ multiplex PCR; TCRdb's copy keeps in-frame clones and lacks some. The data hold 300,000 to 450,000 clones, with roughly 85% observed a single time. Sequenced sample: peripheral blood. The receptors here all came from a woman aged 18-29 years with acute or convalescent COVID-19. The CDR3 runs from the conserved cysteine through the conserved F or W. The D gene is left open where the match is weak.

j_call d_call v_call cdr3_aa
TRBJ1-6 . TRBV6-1 CASSEEVVGSPLHF
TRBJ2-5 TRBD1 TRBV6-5 CASRQGQGGRETQYF
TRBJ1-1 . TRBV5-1 CASSLTGLGNTEAFF
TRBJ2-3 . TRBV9 CASRRGSTDTQYF
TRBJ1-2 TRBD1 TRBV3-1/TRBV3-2 CASSQDRLWTGDPHGYTF
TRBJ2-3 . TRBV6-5 CASSYAGGNADTQYF
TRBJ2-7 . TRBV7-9 CASSASEAPSSYEQYF
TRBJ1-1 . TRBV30 CAWGETGLEAFF
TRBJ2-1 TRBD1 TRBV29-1 CSGTGKIYNEQFF
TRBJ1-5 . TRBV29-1 CSVAWGGNNQPQHF
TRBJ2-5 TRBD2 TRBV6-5 CASSPRRGGGETQYF
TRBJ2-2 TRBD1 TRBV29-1 CSTTGVSTGELFF
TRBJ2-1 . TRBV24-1 CATGGGAGAYNEQFF
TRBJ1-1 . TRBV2 CASSRDLNTEAFF
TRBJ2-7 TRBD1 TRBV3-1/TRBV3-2 CASSPGTGGDEQYF
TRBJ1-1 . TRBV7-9 CASSPFDRGAFF
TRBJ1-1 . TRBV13 CASSLEGGGEAFF
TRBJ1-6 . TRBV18 CASSSELQGTDSPLHF
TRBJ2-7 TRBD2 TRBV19 CASSSGTRGEQYF
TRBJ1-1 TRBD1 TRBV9 CASSSGQPYTEAFF
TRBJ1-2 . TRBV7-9 CASSSQGFSYGYTF
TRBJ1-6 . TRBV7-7 CASSLSRDSPLHF
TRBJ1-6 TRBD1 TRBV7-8 CASSRELDRARHF
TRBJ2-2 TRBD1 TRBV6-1 CASSGPGTGETGELFF
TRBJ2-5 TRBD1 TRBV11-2 CASSSYTYRGLRETQYF
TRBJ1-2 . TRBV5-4 CASSLDTKDGYTF
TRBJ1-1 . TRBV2 CASNEGGVATEAFF
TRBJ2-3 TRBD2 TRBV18 CASSQLAGSDTQYF
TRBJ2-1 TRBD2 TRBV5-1 CASSLGQAGRGNNEQFF
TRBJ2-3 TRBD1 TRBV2 CASSPRTGADTQYF
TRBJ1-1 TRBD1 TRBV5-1 CASSRRTGYTEAFF
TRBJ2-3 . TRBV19 CASSMIHNPADTQYF
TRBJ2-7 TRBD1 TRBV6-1 CASSDRGQGSSYEQYF
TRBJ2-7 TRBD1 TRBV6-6 CASRETGVKYEQYF
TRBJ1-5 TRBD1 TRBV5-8 CASSLRDRGQPQHF
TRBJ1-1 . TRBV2 CASSEEIATEAFF
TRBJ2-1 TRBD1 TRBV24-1 CATSDSGQGKSYNEQFF
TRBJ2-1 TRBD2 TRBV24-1 CATSDLAGGVLNEQFF
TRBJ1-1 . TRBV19 CASSIRQGDEAFF
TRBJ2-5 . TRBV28 CASSAGKETQYF
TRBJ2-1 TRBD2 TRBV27 CASRLGLAGRAFF
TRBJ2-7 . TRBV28 CASRLPGDVYEQYF
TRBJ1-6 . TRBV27 CASSSGTYNSPLHF
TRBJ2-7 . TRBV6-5 CASSYDRPHSYEQYF
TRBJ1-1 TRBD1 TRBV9 CASSVSGGTGSEAFF
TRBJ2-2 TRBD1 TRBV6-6 CASSRGTGGSNTGELFF
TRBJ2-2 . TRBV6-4 CASSVQAGPNTGELFF
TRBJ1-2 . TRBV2 CASRQGPNYGYTF
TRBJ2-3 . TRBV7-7 CASSLGVSVGTDTQYF
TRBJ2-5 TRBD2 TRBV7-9 CASSLTSRSLGETQYF
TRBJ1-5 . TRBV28 CASSLMGLKPQHF